One and the same sample provided the 13 T cell receptor beta chains below, sequenced in a study of shared clonotypes between healthy human individuals (dated by TCRdb to 2018 to 2020). Receptor libraries were prepared by the immunoSEQ multiplex PCR assay. Held by TCRdb, this immuneACCESS table contains in-frame sequences only and omits some clones. Under half of the omission traces to an unresolved V gene where checked; the cause of the rest is unknown. This sample is represented by about 1 million clones; under 80% of them were singletons. The top ten clonotypes cover over 1.3% of the sample. The sample consisted of memory CD4+ T cells sorted from blood. Taken with the paper, the label for cell subset or site translates to: CD45RA-negative fraction. These receptors originate from a man younger than 35 in good health.

V usage is TRBV4-3 and J usage is TRBJ2-7; weak D call: TRBD2 (5 bases). Germline V gene sequence: CDR1 LGHNA, CDR2 YSLEER. The length of the CDR3 is 15 residues. V lost 0 bases to trimming and J lost 2 bases, with 11 bases between them. The CDR3 nucleotides read TGCGCCAGCAGCCAAGATCTTCTAGCTCCCTACGAGCAGTACTTC. Protein sequence: CASSQDLLAPYEQYF.

A note on this clone: Other DNA sequences from this sample encode an identical CDR3 as well. The rearrangement joins TRBV30 to TRBJ2-5, with D uncertain. The germline V gene encodes CDR1 GTSNPN and CDR2 SVGIG (reference sequence). V dropped 4 bases and J dropped 1 base, with 7 bases sitting between them. This CDR3 region has 12 residues. The CDR3 DNA reads TGTGCCTGGACCCGGACCCAAGAGACCCAGTACTTC. Translating it yields CAWTRTQETQYF.

At least ten counts were recorded for this clone. The rearrangement links TRBV30 to TRBJ2-6; TRBD1 matches 12 bases. The germline gives CDR1 GTSNPN, CDR2 SVGIG (reference sequence). Trimming cost V 5 bases and J 4 bases; bases outside gene matches: 9. The CDR3 extends over 17 amino acids. The CDR3 sequence: CAWGAGQGAPGANVLTF. The CDR3 region has the DNA TGTGCCTGGGGCGCGGGACAGGGGGCGCCCGGGGCCAACGTCCTGACTTTC.

This clone was counted only a few times. The V call is TRBV2, the J call TRBJ2-2; tentative D call: TRBD2 (6 bases). The CDR3 sequence is 14 residues long. V dropped 9 bases and J dropped 1 base, with 12 bases sitting between them. Per germline, CDR1 SNHLY and CDR2 FYNNEI. The CDR3 here is CASAGTGNTGELFF. In DNA, the CDR3 is TGTGCCAGTGCCGGGACTGGGAACACCGGGGAGCTGTTTTTT.

As concerns this clone: Other DNA sequences within the sample encode an identical CDR3. In DNA form, the CDR3 reads TGTGCCAGCAGCTCAGCGGGGCAAGAGACCCAGTACTTC. Its protein product is CASSSAGQETQYF. The V and J genes are TRBV11-2 and TRBJ2-5; 7 bases align to TRBD2. The CDR3 length is 13 residues. Looked up from germline, CDR1 is SGHAT and CDR2 is FQNNGV. The V and J ends lost 4 bases and 2 bases, in that order; junction bases with no gene match: 1.

The V gene is TRBV6-1, the J gene TRBJ1-5; 7 bases agree with TRBD1. This CDR3 spans 14 amino acids. J gave up 5 bases and V 6 bases, and 7 bases lay outside the gene matches. Germline-derived CDR1 and CDR2 are MNHNS and SASEGT. This chain's CDR3 is CASRFGTEYQPQHF. DNA of the CDR3: TGTGCCAGCAGATTCGGGACAGAATATCAGCCCCAGCATTTT.

This chain links TRBV6-6 with TRBJ2-3; D is unclear. From germline, CDR1 is MNHNY and CDR2 SVGAGI (reference sequence). Deletions cut 4 bases from V and 6 bases from J, with 11 bases between. The length of the CDR3 is 13 residues. CDR3 protein: CASSSTLGDTQYF. DNA for the CDR3: TGTGCCAGCAGTTCCACCCTAGGGGATACGCAGTATTTT.

This sequence joins TRBV29-1 and TRBJ1-4, with TRBD1 as a possible D gene (6 bases). This CDR3 is 14 amino acids long. CDR1 is SQVTM and CDR2 is ANQGSEA in the germline V gene. Trimming removed 7 bases at V and 8 bases at J, with 20 bases between. Here the CDR3 DNA reads TGCAGCGCCGAAGGGGGGGGCGCGGGAGAAAAACTGTTTTTT. Translation gives CSAEGGGAGEKLFF. Combining the CDR3 with reference TRBV29-1 and TRBJ1-4 gives the whole variable domain SAVISQKPSRDICQRGTSLTIQCQVDSQVTMMFWYRQQPGQSLTLIATANQGSEATYESGFVIDKFPISRPNLTFSTLTVSNMSPEDSSIYLCSAEGGGAGEKLFFGSGTQLSVL.

The chain recombines TRBV5-4 with TRBJ2-7; no firm D call. The CDR3 length is 13 residues. Germline assignment: CDR1 SGHNT and CDR2 YYREEE (reference sequence). Trimming took off 3 bases at V and 1 base at J, with 8 bases between the two ends. Here the CDR3 reads CASSSTDSYEQYF. In DNA form, the CDR3 reads TGTGCCAGCAGCTCCACGGATTCCTACGAGCAGTACTTC.

The V gene is TRBV2, the J gene TRBJ2-1; 13 bases align to TRBD2. The CDR3 sequence is 15 residues long. The germline gives CDR1 SNHLY, CDR2 FYNNEI. Trimming at V came to 7 bases and at J to 7 bases, leaving 7 bases not matched to a gene. The CDR3 region has the DNA TGTGCCAGCACTGGGACTAGCGGGATAGTGAATGAGCAGTTCTTC. Translation: CASTGTSGIVNEQFF. Together with reference TRBV2 and TRBJ2-1, the CDR3 gives the full variable domain: EPEVTQTPSHQVTQMGQEVILRCVPISNHLYFYWYRQILGQKVEFLVSFYNNEISEKSEIFDDQFSVERPDGSNFTLKIRSTKLEDSAMYFCASTGTSGIVNEQFFGPGTRLTVL.

This clone was detected once. The chain couples TRBV30 to TRBJ2-5, with D possibly matching TRBD2 (5 bases). The J call may be incorrect, as the DNA end agrees better with TRBJ2-7. Germline V lookup: CDR1 GTSNPN, CDR2 SVGIG (reference sequence). The CDR3 contains 14 residues. The CDR3 loop is CAWSVGGSSYEQYF. The CDR3 region has the DNA TGTGCCTGGAGTGTAGGTGGGAGCTCCTACGAGCAGTACTTC.

Concerning this clone itself: Additional DNA sequences in this sample encode the identical CDR3. V usage is TRBV20-1 and J usage is TRBJ2-5; D is ambiguous. Germline CDR1 and CDR2: DFQATT and SNEGSKA (reference sequence). CDR3 length: 11 amino acids. V dropped 3 bases and J dropped 2 bases, with 4 bases sitting between them. The CDR3 here is CSASSQETQYF. DNA of the CDR3: TGCAGTGCTAGTTCGCAAGAGACCCAGTACTTC.

The chain combines TRBV4-3 with TRBJ2-3; 8 nucleotides align to TRBD2. The length of the CDR3 is 15 residues. J was trimmed by 1 base and V by 3 bases; bases with no gene match: 3. Germline CDR1 reads LGHNA; CDR2 reads YSLEER. The CDR3 sequence is CASSQSGGGTDTQYF. The CDR3 nucleotides are TGCGCCAGCAGCCAGAGCGGGGGAGGCACAGATACGCAGTATTTT.